Sequencing of this TCR beta chain was carried out in a study of cytomegalovirus exposure and HLA in healthy donors. About the study: Of around 400 genotyped donors, about 81% grouped in the Caucasian-associated ancestry cluster.

CDR3 size: 13 residues. CDR1 is LNHDA and CDR2 is SQIVND in the germline V gene (reference sequence). Between the trimmed V and J ends, which lost 10 bases and 2 bases, there was a span of 12 bases. PCR amplification relied on 60 Vbeta primers (plus 13 Jbeta primers). Repertoires were generated with immunoSEQ multiplex PCR, while TCRdb's copy carries only in-frame clones and drops some. The sample contains roughly 200,000 clones, 65% to 90% of which appear only once. General study points: For most subjects, TCR beta sequences were reported to predict HLA-A and HLA-B alleles with accuracy. Later on, an analysis found that several of the most significant clusters appeared to be linked to common viral pathogens, which included parvovirus B19. Three chains tied to CMV proved CMV antigen-specific in vitro.

On this clone: The antigen is not known.

V is TRBV19 and J is TRBJ1-5, with no clear D. Source material: PBMCs. This receptor was identified in a woman in her 30s in good health and CMV-seronegative. The CDR3 DNA follows: TGTGCCACAAGAATGGAGGGCAATCAGCCCCAGCATTTT. Translated: CATRMEGNQPQHF.